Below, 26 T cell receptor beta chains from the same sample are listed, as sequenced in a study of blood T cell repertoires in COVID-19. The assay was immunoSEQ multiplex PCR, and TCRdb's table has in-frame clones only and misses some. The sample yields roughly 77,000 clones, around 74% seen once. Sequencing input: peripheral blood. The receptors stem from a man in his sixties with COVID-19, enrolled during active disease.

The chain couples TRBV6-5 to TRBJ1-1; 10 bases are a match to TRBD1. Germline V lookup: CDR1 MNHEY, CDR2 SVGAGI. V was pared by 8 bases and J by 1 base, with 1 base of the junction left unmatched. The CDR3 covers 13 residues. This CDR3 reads CASGQGENTEAFF. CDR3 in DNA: TGTGCCAGCGGACAGGGGGAGAACACTGAAGCTTTCTTT.

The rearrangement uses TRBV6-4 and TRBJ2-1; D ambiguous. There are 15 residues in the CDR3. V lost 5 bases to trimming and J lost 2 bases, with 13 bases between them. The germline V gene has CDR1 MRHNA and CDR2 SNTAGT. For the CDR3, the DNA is TGTGCCAGCAGTTCTGTCCCAAGCGCCTACAATGAGCAGTTCTTC. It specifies CASSSVPSAYNEQFF.

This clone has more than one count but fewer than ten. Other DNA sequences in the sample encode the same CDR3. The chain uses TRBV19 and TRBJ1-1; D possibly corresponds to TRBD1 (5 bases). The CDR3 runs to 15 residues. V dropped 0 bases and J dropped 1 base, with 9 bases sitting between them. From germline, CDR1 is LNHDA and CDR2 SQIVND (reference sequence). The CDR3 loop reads CASSIDGQGNTEAFF. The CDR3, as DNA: TGTGCCAGTAGTATAGACGGGCAGGGGAACACTGAAGCTTTCTTT.

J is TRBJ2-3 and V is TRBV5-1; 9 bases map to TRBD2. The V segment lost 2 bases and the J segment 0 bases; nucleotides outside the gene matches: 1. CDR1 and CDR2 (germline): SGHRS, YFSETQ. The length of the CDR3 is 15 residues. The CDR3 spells CASSFTSGSTDTQYF. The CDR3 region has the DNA TGCGCCAGCAGCTTTACTAGCGGGAGCACAGATACGCAGTATTTT.

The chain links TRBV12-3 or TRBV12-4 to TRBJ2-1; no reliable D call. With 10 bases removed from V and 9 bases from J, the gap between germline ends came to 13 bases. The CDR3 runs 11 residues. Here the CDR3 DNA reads TGTGCCACCTCCGAGTACGGTGAGCAGTTCTTC. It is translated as CATSEYGEQFF.

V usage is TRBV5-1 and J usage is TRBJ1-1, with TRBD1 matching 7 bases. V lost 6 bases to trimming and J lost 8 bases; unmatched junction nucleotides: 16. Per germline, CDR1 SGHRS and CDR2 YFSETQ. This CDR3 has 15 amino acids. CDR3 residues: CASNVNGQAHNEAFF. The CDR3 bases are TGCGCCAGCAACGTAAATGGACAGGCCCATAACGAAGCTTTCTTT. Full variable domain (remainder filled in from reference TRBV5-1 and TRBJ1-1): KAGVTQTPRYLIKTRGQQVTLSCSPISGHRSVSWYQQTPGQGLQFLFEYFSETQRNKGNFPGRFSGRQFSNSRSEMNVSTLELGDSALYLCASNVNGQAHNEAFFGQGTRLTVV.

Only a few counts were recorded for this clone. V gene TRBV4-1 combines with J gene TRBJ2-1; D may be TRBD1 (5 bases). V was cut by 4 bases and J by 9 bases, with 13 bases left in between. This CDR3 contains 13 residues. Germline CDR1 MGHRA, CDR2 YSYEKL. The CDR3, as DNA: TGCGCCAGCAGCCCCTTAAACAGGCCTGAGCAGTTCTTC. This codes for CASSPLNRPEQFF.

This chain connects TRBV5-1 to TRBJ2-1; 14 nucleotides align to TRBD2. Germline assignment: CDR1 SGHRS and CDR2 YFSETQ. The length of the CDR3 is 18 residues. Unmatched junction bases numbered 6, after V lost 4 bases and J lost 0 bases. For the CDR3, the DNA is TGCGCCAGCAGCGAAGGGACTAGCGGGAGAAGCTCCTACAATGAGCAGTTCTTC. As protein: CASSEGTSGRSSYNEQFF.

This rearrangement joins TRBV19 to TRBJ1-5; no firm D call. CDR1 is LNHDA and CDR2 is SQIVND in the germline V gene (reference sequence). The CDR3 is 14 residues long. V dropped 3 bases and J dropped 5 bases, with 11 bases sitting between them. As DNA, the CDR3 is TGTGCCAGTAGTATGGGCGCCAGTGATCAGCCCCAGCATTTT. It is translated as CASSMGASDQPQHF.

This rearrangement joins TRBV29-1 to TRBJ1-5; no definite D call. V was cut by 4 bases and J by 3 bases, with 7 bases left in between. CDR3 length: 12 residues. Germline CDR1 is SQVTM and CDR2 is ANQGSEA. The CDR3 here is CSVGGDNQPQHF. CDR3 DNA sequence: TGCAGCGTTGGGGGAGACAATCAGCCCCAGCATTTT. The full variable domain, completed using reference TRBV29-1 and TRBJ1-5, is SAVISQKPSRDICQRGTSLTIQCQVDSQVTMMFWYRQQPGQSLTLIATANQGSEATYESGFVIDKFPISRPNLTFSTLTVSNMSPEDSSIYLCSVGGDNQPQHFGDGTRLSIL.

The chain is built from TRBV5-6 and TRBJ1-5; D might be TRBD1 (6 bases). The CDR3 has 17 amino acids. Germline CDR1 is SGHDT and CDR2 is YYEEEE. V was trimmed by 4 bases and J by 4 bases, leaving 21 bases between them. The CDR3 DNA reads TGTGCCAGCAGCGTTTCGTGGGACATTCCTTCTAATCAGCCCCAGCATTTT. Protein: CASSVSWDIPSNQPQHF.

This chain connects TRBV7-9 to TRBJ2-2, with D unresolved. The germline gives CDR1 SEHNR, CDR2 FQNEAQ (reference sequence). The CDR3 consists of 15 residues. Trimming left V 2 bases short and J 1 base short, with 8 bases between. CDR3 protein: CASSLLERNTGELFF. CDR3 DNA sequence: TGTGCCAGCAGCTTATTGGAGCGGAACACCGGGGAGCTGTTTTTT.

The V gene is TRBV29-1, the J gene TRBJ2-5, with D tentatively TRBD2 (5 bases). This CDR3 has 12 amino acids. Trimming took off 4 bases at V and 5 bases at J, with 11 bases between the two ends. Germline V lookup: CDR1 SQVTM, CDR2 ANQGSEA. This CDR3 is CSVARGSETQYF. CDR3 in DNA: TGCAGCGTTGCCAGAGGGTCTGAGACCCAGTACTTC.

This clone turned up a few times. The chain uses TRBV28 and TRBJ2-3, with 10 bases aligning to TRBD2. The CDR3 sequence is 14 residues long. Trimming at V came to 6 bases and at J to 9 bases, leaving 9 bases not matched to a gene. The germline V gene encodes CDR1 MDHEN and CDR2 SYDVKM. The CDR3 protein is CASSPLAGEQTQYF. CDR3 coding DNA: TGTGCCAGCAGCCCTCTAGCGGGAGAGCAGACGCAGTATTTT. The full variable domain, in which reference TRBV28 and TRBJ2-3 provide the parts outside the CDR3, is DVKVTQSSRYLVKRTGEKVFLECVQDMDHENMFWYRQDPGLGLRLIYFSYDVKMKEKGDIPEGYSVSREKKERFSLILESASTNQTSMYLCASSPLAGEQTQYFGPGTRLTVL.

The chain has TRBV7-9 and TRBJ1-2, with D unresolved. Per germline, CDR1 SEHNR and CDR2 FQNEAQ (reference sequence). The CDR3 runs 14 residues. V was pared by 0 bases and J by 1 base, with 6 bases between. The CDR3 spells CASSLAQRNYGYTF. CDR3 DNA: TGTGCCAGCAGCTTAGCACAACGTAACTATGGCTACACCTTC.

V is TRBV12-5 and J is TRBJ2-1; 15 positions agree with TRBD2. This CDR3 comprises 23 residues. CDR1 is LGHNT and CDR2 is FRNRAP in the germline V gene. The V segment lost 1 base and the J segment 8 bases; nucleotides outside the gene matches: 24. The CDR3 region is CASGLAPPLGDLGLAGGHHEQFF. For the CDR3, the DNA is TGTGCTAGTGGTTTGGCGCCCCCGTTAGGGGACTTAGGACTAGCGGGAGGGCATCATGAGCAGTTCTTC.

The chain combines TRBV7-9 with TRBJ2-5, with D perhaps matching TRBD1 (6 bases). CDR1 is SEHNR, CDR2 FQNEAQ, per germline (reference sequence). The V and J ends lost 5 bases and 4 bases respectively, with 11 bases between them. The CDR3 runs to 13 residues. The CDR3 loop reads CASSRTQGETQYF. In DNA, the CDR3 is TGTGCCAGCAGCCGGACACAGGGAGAGACCCAGTACTTC.

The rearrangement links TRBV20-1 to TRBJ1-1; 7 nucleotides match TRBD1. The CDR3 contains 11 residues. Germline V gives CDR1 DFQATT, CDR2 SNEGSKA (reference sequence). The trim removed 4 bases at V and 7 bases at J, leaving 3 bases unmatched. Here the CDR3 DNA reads TGCAGTGCTACTCGGGACAGTGAAGCTTTCTTT. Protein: CSATRDSEAFF.

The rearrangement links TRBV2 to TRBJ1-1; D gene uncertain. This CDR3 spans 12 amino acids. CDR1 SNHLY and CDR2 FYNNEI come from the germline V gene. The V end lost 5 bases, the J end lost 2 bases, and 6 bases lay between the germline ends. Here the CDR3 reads CASSTYNTEAFF. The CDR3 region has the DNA TGTGCCAGCAGTACTTATAACACTGAAGCTTTCTTT.

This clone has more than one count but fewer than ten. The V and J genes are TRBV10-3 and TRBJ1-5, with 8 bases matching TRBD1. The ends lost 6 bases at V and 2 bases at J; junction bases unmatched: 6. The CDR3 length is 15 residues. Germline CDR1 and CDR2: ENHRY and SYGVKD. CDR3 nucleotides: TGTGCCATCAGGCCGGGGACAGGAGGCAATCAGCCCCAGCATTTT. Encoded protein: CAIRPGTGGNQPQHF.

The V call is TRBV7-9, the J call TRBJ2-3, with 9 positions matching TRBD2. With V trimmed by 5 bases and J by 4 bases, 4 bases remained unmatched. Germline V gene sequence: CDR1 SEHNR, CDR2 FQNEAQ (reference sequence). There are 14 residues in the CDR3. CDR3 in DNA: TGTGCCAGCAGCCGAGCGGGAGGTTCAGATACGCAGTATTTT. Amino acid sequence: CASSRAGGSDTQYF.

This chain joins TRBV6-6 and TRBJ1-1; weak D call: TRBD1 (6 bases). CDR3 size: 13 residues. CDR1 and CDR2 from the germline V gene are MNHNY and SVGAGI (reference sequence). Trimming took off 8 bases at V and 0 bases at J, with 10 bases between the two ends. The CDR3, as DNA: TGTGCCAGCGCTAGGGGGTTGAACACTGAAGCTTTCTTT. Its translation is CASARGLNTEAFF.

The CDR3: CATSRSPGQGAKGGELFF. DNA for the CDR3: TGTGCCACCAGCAGAAGTCCCGGACAGGGGGCTAAGGGCGGGGAGCTGTTTTTT. The chain couples TRBV15 to TRBJ2-2, with 11 positions matching TRBD1. The CDR3 sequence is 18 residues long. The trim removed 2 bases at V and 7 bases at J, leaving 12 bases unmatched. CDR1 is LNHNV and CDR2 is YYDKDF in the germline V gene (reference sequence).

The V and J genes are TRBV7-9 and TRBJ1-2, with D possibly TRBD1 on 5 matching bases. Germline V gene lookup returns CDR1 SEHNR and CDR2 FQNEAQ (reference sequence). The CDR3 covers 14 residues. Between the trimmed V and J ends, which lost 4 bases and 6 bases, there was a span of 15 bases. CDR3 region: CASSSGLLTDGYTF. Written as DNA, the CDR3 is TGTGCCAGCAGCTCGGGACTCCTGACGGATGGCTACACCTTC.

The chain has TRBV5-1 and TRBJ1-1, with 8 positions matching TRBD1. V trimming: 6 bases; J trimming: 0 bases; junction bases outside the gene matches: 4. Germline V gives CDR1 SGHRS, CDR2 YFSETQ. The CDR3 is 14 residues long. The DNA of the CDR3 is TGCGCCAGCATTAGGGACAGGATGAACACTGAAGCTTTCTTT. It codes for CASIRDRMNTEAFF.

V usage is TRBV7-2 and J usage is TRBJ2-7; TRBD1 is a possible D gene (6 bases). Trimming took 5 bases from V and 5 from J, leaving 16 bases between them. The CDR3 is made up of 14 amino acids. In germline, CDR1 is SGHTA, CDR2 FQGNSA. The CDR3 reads CASSVQGKFDEQYF. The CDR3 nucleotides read TGTGCCAGCAGCGTCCAGGGGAAGTTTGACGAGCAGTACTTC.